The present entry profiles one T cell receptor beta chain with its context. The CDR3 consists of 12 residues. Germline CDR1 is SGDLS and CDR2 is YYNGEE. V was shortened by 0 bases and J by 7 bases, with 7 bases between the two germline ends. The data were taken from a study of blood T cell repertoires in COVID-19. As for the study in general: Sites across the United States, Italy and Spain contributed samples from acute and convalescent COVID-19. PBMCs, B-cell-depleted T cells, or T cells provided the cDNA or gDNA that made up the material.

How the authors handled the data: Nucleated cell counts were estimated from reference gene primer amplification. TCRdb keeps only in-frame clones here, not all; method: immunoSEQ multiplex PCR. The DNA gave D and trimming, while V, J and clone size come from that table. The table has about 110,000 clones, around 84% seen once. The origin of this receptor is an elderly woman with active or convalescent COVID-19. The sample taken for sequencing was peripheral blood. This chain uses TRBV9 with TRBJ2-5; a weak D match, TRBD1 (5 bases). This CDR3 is CASSVATGTQYF. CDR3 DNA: TGTGCCAGCAGCGTAGCTACAGGGACCCAGTACTTC. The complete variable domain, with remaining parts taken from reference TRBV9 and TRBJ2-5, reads DSGVTQTPKHLITATGQRVTLRCSPRSGDLSVYWYQQSLDQGLQFLIQYYNGEERAKGNILERFSAQQFPDLHSELNLSSLELGDSALYFCASSVATGTQYFGPGTRLLVL.